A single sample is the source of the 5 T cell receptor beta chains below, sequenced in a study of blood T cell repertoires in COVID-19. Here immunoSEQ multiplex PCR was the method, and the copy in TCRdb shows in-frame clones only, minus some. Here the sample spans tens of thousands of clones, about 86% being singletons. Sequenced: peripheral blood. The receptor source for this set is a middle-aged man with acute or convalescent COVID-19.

This CDR3 reads CASKDRPQPQHF. In nucleotides, the CDR3 is TGTGCCAGCAAGGACAGGCCCCAGCCCCAGCATTTT. This chain connects TRBV6-5 to TRBJ1-5, with 7 bases matching TRBD1. The germline V gene has CDR1 MNHEY and CDR2 SVGAGI. The CDR3 sequence is 12 residues long. V was clipped by 7 bases and J by 7 bases; unmatched bases: 4.

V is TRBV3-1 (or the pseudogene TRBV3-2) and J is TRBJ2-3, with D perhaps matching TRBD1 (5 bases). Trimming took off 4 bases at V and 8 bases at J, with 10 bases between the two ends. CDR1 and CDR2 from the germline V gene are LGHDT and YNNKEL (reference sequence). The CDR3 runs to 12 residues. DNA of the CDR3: TGTGCCAGCAGCCCGGACACGGGTACGCAGTATTTT. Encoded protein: CASSPDTGTQYF.

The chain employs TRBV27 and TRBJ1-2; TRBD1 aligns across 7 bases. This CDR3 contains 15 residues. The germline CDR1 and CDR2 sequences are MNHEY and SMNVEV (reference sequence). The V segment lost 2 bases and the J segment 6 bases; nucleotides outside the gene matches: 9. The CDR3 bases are TGTGCCAGCAGTTTAACAGGGGTGGTAGGAAATGGCTACACCTTC. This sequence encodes CASSLTGVVGNGYTF.

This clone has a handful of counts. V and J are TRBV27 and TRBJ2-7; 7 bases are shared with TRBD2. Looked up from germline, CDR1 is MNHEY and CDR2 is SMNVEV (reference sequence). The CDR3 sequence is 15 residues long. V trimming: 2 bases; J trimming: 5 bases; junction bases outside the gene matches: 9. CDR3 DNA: TGTGCCAGCAGTTTAACGGCGGGAGTAGTCCACGAGCAGTACTTC. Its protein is CASSLTAGVVHEQYF.

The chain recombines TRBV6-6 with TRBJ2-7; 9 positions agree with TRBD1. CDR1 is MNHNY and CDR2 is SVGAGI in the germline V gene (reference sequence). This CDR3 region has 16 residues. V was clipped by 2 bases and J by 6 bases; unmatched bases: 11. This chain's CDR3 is CASSYVKGQGTSEQYF. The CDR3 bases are TGTGCCAGCAGTTACGTTAAGGGACAGGGAACCTCCGAGCAGTACTTC.